This TCR beta chain was found in a study of PD-L1 blockade in urothelial cancer. Overall study: Twenty-five of 29 patients were males with bladder-origin urothelial cancer. Patients' histories included 0 to 3 prior chemotherapy regimens. Median blood clonality was around 0.08, with tens of thousands of unique TCRs.

CDR3 size: 17 residues. In germline, CDR1 is SGHRS, CDR2 YFSETQ. Trimming cost V 1 base and J 8 bases; bases outside gene matches: 10. Time point here: peripheral blood 6 weeks after treatment start. PCRs each included synthetic TCR analog templates spiked in. The method was immunoSEQ multiplex PCR; TCRdb's version includes in-frame clones alone and lacks a portion of them. The repertoire holds roughly 110,000 clones, with approximately 89% as singletons. The input for sequencing was PBMCs, taken around atezolizumab (anti-PD-L1) treatment. The rearrangement links TRBV5-1 to TRBJ2-1, with 12 bases fitting TRBD2. The receptor was derived from a man in his sixties with urothelial cancer. The chain's CDR3 is CASSLTPSGRARDEQFF. The CDR3 DNA is TGCGCCAGCAGCTTGACCCCTAGCGGGAGGGCCAGGGATGAGCAGTTCTTC.